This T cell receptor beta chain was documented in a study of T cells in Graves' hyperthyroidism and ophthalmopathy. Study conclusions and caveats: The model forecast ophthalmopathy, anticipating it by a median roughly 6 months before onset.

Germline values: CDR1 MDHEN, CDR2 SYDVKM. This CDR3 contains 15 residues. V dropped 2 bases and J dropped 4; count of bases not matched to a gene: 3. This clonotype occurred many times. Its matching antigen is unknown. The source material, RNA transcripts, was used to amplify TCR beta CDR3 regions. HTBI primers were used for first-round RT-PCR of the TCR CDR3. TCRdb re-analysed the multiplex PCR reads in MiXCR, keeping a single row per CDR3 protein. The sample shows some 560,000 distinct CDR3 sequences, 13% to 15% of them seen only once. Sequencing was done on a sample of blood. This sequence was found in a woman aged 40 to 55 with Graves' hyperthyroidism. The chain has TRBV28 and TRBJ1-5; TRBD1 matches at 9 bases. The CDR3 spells CASSLVGQGNQPQHF. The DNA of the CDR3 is TGTGCCAGCAGTTTAGTAGGACAGGGGAATCAGCCCCAGCATTTT. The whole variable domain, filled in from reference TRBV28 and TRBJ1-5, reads DVKVTQSSRYLVKRTGEKVFLECVQDMDHENMFWYRQDPGLGLRLIYFSYDVKMKEKGDIPEGYSVSREKKERFSLILESASTNQTSMYLCASSLVGQGNQPQHFGDGTRLSIL.